This T cell receptor beta chain was captured in a study of T-cell reconstitution after alpha-beta-depleted transplantation in children. On this clonotype: Its specificity is unknown.

The CDR3 sequence is 16 residues long. Trimming at V came to 5 bases and at J to 5 bases, leaving 12 bases not matched to a gene. CDR1 is SEHNR and CDR2 is FQNEAQ in the germline V gene (reference sequence). Preparing the TCRbeta library involved the use of unique molecular identifiers. TCRdb reanalysed the PCR reads using MiXCR and keeps one entry per CDR3 protein. The sample includes 750,000 to 950,000 distinct CDR3 sequences, approximately 15% of them seen just once. Findings and caveats of the study: Some patients' high day-60 TCRbeta diversity was traced to surviving recipient T cells and thymic progenitors. Alpha-beta T cells present about two months after transplant were reported to originate from several hundred expanded graft clones. T-cell counts and diversity at one year following transplant were attributed mainly to newly produced T cells.

Sequences were derived from PBMCs, mostly from graft donor cells, sampled 360 days after TCRalphabeta/CD19-depleted stem cell transplant. This sequence was found in a male patient younger than 18 who had a stem cell transplant for acute lymphoblastic leukemia, so the T cells may come from the graft donor. The chain links TRBV7-9 to TRBJ1-1; 9 nucleotides match TRBD1. The DNA for the CDR3 is TGTGCCAGCAGCCCAACAGGGGGCCCTTCGAGTACTGAAGCTTTCTTT. Its translation is CASSPTGGPSSTEAFF.